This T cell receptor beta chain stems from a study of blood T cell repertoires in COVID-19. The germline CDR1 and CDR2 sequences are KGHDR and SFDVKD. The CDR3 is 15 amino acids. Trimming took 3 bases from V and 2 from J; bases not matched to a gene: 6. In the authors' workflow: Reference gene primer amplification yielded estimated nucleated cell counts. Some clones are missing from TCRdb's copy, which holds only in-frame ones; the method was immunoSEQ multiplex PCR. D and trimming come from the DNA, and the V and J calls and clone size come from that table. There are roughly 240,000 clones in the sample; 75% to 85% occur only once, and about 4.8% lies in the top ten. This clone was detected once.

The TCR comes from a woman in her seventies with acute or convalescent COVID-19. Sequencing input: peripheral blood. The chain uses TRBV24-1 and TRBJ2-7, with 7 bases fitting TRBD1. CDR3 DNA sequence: TGTGCCACCAGTGATCTCCGGGACAGTACCTACGAGCAGTACTTC. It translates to CATSDLRDSTYEQYF.